A selection of T cell receptor beta chains follows, all from one sample in a study of blood T cell repertoires in COVID-19. Data came from immunoSEQ multiplex PCR; TCRdb stores just in-frame clones and leaves some out. The sample holds about 310,000 clones, roughly 90% seen once. Sequencing was carried out using PBMCs or T cells enriched from blood (not recorded which). The receptor set was obtained from a woman aged 35 to 49 who had recovered from COVID-19. Each CDR3 is given with its conserved first and last residue. A D gene is named only where the DNA matches it firmly. Where a row states a size, it is once, few, many or the class of an expanded clone; other rows omit it.

V	J	size	D	DNA	CDR3
TRBV10-3	TRBJ1-6	NA	NA	TGTGCCATCAGCGAACTGAGCTCCTATAATTCACCCCTCCACTTT	CAISELSSYNSPLHF
TRBV3-1/TRBV3-2	TRBJ2-2	NA	TRBD2	TGTGCCAGCAGAACGACCACTAGCGGGGGGGCCGGGGAGCTGTTTTTT	CASRTTTSGGAGELFF
TRBV7-8	TRBJ1-5	few	NA	TGTGCCAGCAGCCCCCGCGACAGTAGCAATCAGCCCCAGCATTTT	CASSPRDSSNQPQHF
TRBV19	TRBJ1-2	NA	TRBD1	TGTGCCAGTAGTCCGACAGGGCCTCAAGGCTACACCTTC	CASSPTGPQGYTF
TRBV5-1	TRBJ1-3	NA	TRBD1	TGCGCCAGCAGCCCAGGGGGCGATGGAAACACCATATATTTT	CASSPGGDGNTIYF
TRBV30	TRBJ1-1	few	NA	TGTGCCTGGAGTGGGCACCTTAACACTGAAGCTTTCTTT	CAWSGHLNTEAFF
TRBV5-3	TRBJ1-6	NA	NA	TGTGCCAGAAGCTGGCCCCTTAGGAGGTGTAGAGATAATTCACCCCTCCACTTT	CARSWPLRRCRDNSPLHF
TRBV30	TRBJ1-6	NA	TRBD1	TGTGCCTGGACGGTGGACAGGGGGCCGGACAATTCACCCCTCCACTTT	CAWTVDRGPDNSPLHF
TRBV11-3	TRBJ2-2	NA	NA	TGTGCCAGCAGCTTAGAGAGCCGCACCGGGGAGCTGTTTTTT	CASSLESRTGELFF
TRBV5-1	TRBJ1-4	few	TRBD1	TGCGCCAGCAGCCTCCGGGACAGAAATGAAAAACTGTTTTTT	CASSLRDRNEKLFF
TRBV9	TRBJ2-7	once	TRBD2	TGTGCCAGCAGCGTAGGGGGAGGGGAAACCTACGAGCAGTACTTC	CASSVGGGETYEQYF
TRBV2	TRBJ2-3	NA	NA	TGTGCCAGCAGTGAAGCCCTGGCGGGGAAAGATACGCAGTATTTT	CASSEALAGKDTQYF
TRBV2	TRBJ2-7	NA	TRBD2	TGTGCCAGCAGTGAAGAACTAGCGAACACCTACGAGCAGTACTTC	CASSEELANTYEQYF
TRBV6-2/TRBV6-3	TRBJ2-2	NA	TRBD2	TGTGCCAGCAGTCCGGGCCCGGGACTAGCGGGGATAGCGAACACCGGGGAGCTGTTTTTT	CASSPGPGLAGIANTGELFF
TRBV29-1	TRBJ1-2	NA	TRBD1	TGCAGCGTTGTGAGGGACAGGACCTATGGCTACACCTTC	CSVVRDRTYGYTF
TRBV29-1	TRBJ2-3	NA	TRBD2	TGCAGCGCCGAGGGGGGAAGGGCTAGCGGGAGGCCCCGCACAGATACGCAGTATTTT	CSAEGGRASGRPRTDTQYF
TRBV9	TRBJ2-1	once	NA	TGTGCCAGCAGCCCCCAGAGAGGGAGAAGCTCCTACAATGAGCAGTTCTTC	CASSPQRGRSSYNEQFF
TRBV27	TRBJ1-5	NA	TRBD1	TGTGCCAGCAGTTTGGGGGCAGGGGGCCCCTTAGGTCCCCAGCATTTT	CASSLGAGGPLGPQHF
TRBV9	TRBJ2-7	NA	TRBD2	TGTGCCAGCAGCGTAGGACTAGCGGGAGGGAGGGGCGAGCAGTACTTC	CASSVGLAGGRGEQYF
TRBV3-1/TRBV3-2	TRBJ2-1	NA	NA	TGTGCCAGCAGCCCGCTAGAAGACAATGAGCAGTTCTTC	CASSPLEDNEQFF
TRBV4-3	TRBJ1-1	NA	TRBD1	TGCGCCAGCAGCCACTTGGGACAGGGAGGCACTGAAGCTTTCTTT	CASSHLGQGGTEAFF
TRBV29-1	TRBJ1-2	NA	TRBD1	TGCAGCGTTGCCAGGGGGCCTGGCTACACCTTC	CSVARGPGYTF
TRBV6-5	TRBJ2-7	NA	TRBD1	TGTGCCAGAAATTTCGGGACAGGGGGCGAGCAGTACTTC	CARNFGTGGEQYF
TRBV29-1	TRBJ1-2	few	NA	TGCAGCGTGGTGACTGTCATAGCTAACTATGGCTACACCTTC	CSVVTVIANYGYTF
TRBV10-3	TRBJ1-4	NA	NA	TGTGCCATCGCGGGAGCAACTAATGAAAAACTGTTTTTT	CAIAGATNEKLFF
TRBV9	TRBJ2-1	NA	NA	TGTGCCAGCAGCGTAGGGGAGTCGAGGGTGCGGAGTGAGCAGTTCTTC	CASSVGESRVRSEQFF
TRBV11-2	TRBJ2-6	NA	TRBD1	TGTGCCAGCAGCTTAGCCGGGACAGGGAAAACTGGGGCCAACGTCCTGACTTTC	CASSLAGTGKTGANVLTF
TRBV6-5	TRBJ1-5	NA	NA	TGTGCCAGCGTCAGAGGGTCGACTCAGCCCCAGCATTTT	CASVRGSTQPQHF
TRBV3-1/TRBV3-2	TRBJ2-5	NA	NA	TGTGCCAGCAGCCAGAGGAGTGCCGGGATTTTAGGGCAGACCCAGTACTTC	CASSQRSAGILGQTQYF
TRBV11-3	TRBJ2-1	NA	NA	TGTGCCAGCAGCTTAGGATGGGGGGGCAGATTTGAGCAGTTCTTC	CASSLGWGGRFEQFF
TRBV30	TRBJ1-5	NA	TRBD1	TGTGCCTGGAGTCGGACAGGTCGCAGCAATCAGCCCCAGCATTTT	CAWSRTGRSNQPQHF